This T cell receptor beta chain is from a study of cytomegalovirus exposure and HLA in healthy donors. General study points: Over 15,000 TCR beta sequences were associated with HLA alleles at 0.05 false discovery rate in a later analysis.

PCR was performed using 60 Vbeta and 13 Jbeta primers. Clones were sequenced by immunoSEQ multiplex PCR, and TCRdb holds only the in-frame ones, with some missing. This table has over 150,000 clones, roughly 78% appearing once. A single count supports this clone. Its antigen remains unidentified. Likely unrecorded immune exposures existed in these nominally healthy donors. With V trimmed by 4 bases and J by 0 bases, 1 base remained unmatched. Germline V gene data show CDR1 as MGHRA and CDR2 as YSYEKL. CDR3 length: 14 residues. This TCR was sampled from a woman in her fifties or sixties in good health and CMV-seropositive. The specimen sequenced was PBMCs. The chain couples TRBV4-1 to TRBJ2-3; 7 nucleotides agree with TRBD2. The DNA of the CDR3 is TGCGCCAGCAGCCGGGGGGGTAGCACAGATACGCAGTATTTT. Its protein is CASSRGGSTDTQYF.